This TCR beta chain derives from a study of blood T cell repertoires in COVID-19. Study as a whole: T cells, B-cell-depleted T cells, or PBMCs supplied cDNA or gDNA.

In the study's own analysis: It was from reference gene primer amplification that nucleated cell counts were estimated. Assay: immunoSEQ multiplex PCR; the TCRdb copy retains only in-frame clones and omits some. That table is the source of V, J and clone size, and D and trimming were worked out from the DNA. Of around 100,000 clones in the sample, approximately 86% are singletons; the top ten hold roughly 3.5%. V lost 0 bases and J 2 bases, leaving 8 bases between the germline ends. This CDR3 has 14 amino acids. Germline V CDR1 and CDR2: SGDLS, YYNGEE. This clone was counted once. The sample carries other DNA sequences with the same CDR3.

This chain links TRBV9 with TRBJ1-1, with no clear D. Input material: peripheral blood. The receptor's source is a human donor in a cohort sampled during active COVID-19. CDR3 in DNA: TGTGCCAGCAGCGTAGGTTGGCAAAACACTGAAGCTTTCTTT. Translation gives CASSVGWQNTEAFF.